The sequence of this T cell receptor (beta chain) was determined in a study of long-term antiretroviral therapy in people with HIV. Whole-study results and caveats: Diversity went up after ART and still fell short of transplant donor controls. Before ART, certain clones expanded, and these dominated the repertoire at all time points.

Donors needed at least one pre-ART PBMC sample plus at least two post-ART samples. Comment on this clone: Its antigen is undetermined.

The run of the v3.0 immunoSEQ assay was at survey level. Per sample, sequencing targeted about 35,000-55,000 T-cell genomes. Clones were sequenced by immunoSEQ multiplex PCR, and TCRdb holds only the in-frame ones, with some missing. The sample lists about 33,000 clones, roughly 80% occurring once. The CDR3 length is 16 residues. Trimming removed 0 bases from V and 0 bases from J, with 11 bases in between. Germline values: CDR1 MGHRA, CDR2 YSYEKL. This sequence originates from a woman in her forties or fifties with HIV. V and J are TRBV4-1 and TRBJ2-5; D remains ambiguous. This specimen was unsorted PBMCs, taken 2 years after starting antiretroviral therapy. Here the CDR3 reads CASSQDSQVYQETQYF. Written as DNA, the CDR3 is TGCGCCAGCAGCCAAGACAGTCAGGTGTACCAAGAGACCCAGTACTTC.